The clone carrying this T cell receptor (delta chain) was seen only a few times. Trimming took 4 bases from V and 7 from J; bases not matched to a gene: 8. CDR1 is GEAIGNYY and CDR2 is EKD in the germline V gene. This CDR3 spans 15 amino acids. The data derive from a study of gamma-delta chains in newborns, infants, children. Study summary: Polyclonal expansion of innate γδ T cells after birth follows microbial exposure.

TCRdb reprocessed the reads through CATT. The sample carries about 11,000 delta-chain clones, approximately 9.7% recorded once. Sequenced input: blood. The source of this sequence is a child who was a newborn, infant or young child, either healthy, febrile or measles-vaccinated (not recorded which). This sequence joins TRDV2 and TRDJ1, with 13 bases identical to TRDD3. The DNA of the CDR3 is TGTGCCTGTGAGTTACTGGGGGATACGGGTGGTAAACTCATCTTT. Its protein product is CACELLGDTGGKLIF.